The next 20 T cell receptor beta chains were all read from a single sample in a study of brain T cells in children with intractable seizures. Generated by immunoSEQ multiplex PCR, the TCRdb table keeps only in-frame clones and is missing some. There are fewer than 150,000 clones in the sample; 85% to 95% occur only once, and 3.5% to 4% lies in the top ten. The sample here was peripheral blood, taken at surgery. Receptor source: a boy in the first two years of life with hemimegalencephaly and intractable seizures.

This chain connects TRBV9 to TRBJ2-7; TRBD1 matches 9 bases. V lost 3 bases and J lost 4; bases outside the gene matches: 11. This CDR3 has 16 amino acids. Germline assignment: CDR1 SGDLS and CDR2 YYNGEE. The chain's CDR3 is CASSASPGQGSYEQYF. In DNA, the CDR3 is TGTGCCAGCAGCGCCAGCCCGGGACAGGGTTCTTACGAGCAGTACTTC.

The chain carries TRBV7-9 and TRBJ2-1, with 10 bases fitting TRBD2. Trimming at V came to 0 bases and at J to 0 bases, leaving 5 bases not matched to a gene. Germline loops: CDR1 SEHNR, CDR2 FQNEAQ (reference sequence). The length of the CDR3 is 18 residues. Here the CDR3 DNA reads TGTGCCAGCAGCTTAGCTTTTAGCGGGAGGCGCTCCTACAATGAGCAGTTCTTC. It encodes CASSLAFSGRRSYNEQFF.

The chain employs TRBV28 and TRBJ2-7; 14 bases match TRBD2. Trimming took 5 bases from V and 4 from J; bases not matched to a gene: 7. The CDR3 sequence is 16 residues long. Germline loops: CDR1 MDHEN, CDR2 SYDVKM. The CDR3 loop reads CASSPPGLAGVYEQYF. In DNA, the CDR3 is TGTGCCAGCAGTCCCCCGGGACTAGCGGGAGTTTACGAGCAGTACTTC. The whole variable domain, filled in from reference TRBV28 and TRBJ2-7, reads DVKVTQSSRYLVKRTGEKVFLECVQDMDHENMFWYRQDPGLGLRLIYFSYDVKMKEKGDIPEGYSVSREKKERFSLILESASTNQTSMYLCASSPPGLAGVYEQYFGPGTRLTVT.

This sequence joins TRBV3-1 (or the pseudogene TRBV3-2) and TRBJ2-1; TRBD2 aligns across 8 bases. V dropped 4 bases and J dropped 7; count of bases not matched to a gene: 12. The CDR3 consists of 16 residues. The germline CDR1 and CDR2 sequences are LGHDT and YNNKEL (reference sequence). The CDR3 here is CASSPLGAGGRNEQFF. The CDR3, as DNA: TGTGCCAGCAGCCCCCTAGGGGCGGGAGGTCGGAATGAGCAGTTCTTC.

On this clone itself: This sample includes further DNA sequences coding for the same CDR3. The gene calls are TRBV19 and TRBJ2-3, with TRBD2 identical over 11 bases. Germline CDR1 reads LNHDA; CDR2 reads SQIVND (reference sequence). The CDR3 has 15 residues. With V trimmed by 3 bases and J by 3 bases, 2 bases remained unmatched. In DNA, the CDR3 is TGTGCCAGTAGTATCCTAGCGGGAGGTACAGATACGCAGTATTTT. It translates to CASSILAGGTDTQYF.

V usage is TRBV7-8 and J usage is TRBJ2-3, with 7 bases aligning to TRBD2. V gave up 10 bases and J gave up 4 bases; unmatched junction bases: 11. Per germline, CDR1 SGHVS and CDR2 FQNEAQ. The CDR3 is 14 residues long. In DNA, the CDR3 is TGTGCCACGAACCGGGGGGATCGTGCAGATACGCAGTATTTT. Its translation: CATNRGDRADTQYF.

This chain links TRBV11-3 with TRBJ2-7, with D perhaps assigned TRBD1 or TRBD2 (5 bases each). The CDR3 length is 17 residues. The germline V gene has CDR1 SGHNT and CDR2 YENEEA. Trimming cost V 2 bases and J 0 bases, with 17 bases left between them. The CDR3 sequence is CASSLLGRSGSSYEQYF. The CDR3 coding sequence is TGTGCCAGCAGCTTATTGGGGCGGTCGGGAAGCTCCTACGAGCAGTACTTC.

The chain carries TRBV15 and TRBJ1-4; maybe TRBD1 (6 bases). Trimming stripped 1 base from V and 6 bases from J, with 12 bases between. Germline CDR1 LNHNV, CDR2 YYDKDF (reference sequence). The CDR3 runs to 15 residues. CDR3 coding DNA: TGTGCCACCAGCAGAGGGGGGGGGCGATATGAAAAACTGTTTTTT. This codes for CATSRGGGRYEKLFF.

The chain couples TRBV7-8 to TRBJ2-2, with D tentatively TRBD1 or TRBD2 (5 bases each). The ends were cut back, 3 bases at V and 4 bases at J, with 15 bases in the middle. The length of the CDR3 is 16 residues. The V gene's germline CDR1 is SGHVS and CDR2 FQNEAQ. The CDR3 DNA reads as TGTGCCAGCAGCTTCTTAAGGGATGGGGGCACCGGGGAGCTGTTTTTT. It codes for CASSFLRDGGTGELFF.

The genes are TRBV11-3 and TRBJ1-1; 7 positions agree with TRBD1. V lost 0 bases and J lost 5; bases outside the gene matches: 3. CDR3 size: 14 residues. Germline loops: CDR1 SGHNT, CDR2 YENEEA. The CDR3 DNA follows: TGTGCCAGCAGCTTAGACAGGGGGGGGACTGAAGCTTTCTTT. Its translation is CASSLDRGGTEAFF.

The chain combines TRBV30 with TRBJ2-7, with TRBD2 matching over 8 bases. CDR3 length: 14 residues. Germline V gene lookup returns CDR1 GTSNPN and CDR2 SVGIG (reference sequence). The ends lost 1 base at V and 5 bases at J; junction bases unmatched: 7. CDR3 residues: CAWSGSGTVNEQYF. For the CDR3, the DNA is TGTGCCTGGAGTGGTAGCGGGACCGTAAACGAGCAGTACTTC.

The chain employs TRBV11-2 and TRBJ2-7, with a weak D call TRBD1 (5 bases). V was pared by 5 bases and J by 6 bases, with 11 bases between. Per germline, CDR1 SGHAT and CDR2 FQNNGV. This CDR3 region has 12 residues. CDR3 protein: CASSPLTGEQYF. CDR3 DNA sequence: TGTGCCAGCAGCCCGCTTACAGGCGAGCAGTACTTC.

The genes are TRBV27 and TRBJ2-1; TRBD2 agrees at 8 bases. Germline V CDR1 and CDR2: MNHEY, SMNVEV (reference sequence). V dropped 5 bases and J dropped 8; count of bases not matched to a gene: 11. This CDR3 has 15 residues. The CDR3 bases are TGTGCCAGCAGTGTTCGTGCGGGAGGAATCGATGAGCAGTTCTTC. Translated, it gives CASSVRAGGIDEQFF.

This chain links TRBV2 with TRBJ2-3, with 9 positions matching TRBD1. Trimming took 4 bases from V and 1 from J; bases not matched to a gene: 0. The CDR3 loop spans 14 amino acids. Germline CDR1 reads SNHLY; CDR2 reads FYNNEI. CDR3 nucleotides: TGTGCCAGCAGTGGGACAGGGGGCACAGATACGCAGTATTTT. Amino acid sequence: CASSGTGGTDTQYF.

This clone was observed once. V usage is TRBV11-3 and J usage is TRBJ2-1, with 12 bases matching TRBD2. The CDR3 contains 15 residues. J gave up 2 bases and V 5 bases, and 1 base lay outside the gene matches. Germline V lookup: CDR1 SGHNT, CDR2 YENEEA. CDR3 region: CASSRLAGAYNEQFF. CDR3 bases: TGTGCCAGCAGCCGACTAGCGGGAGCCTACAATGAGCAGTTCTTC.

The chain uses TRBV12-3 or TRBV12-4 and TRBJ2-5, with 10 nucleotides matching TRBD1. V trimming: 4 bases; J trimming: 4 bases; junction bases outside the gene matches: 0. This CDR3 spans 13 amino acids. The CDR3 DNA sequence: TGTGCCAGCAGTTGGGACAGGGGAGAGACCCAGTACTTC. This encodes CASSWDRGETQYF.

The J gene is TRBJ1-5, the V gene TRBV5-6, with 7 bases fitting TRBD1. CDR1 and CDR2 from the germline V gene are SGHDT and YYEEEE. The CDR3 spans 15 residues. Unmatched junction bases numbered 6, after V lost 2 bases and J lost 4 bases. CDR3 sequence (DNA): TGTGCCAGCAGCTTTAAGGACAGGCCGAATCAGCCCCAGCATTTT. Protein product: CASSFKDRPNQPQHF.

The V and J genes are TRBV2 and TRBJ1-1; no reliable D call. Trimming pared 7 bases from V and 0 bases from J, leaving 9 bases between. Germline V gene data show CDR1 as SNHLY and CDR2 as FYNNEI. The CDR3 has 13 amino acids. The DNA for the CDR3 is TGTGCCAGCAAGGAGCAGATGAACACTGAAGCTTTCTTT. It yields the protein CASKEQMNTEAFF.

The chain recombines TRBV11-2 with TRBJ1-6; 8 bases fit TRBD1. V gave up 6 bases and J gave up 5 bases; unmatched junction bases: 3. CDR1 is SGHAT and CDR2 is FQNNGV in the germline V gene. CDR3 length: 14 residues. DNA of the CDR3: TGTGCCAGCAGACAACAGGGGGATAATTCACCCCTCCACTTT. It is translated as CASRQQGDNSPLHF.

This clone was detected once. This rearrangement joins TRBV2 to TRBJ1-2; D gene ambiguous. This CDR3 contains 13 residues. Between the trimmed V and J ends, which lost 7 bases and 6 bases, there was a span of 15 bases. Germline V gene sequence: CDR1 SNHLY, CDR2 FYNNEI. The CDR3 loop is CASILLPVDGYTF. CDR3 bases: TGTGCCAGCATTTTGCTACCGGTGGATGGCTACACCTTC.